Listed here are 2 T cell receptor beta chains from one sample, sequenced in a study of blood T cell repertoires in COVID-19. Using immunoSEQ multiplex PCR, the repertoire was profiled, and TCRdb retains in-frame clones only, with some absent. The sample has 100,000 or so clones; 79% are singletons. Sequences were obtained from peripheral blood. Every receptor here comes from a human donor in a cohort sampled during active COVID-19.

V usage is TRBV6-5 and J usage is TRBJ2-5, with 10 bases identical to TRBD1. CDR3 length equals 15 residues. The J segment lost 2 bases and the V segment lost 2 bases, leaving 2 bases of the junction unmatched. The V gene's germline CDR1 is MNHEY and CDR2 SVGAGI. The CDR3 loop reads CASSYKDRGQETQYF. The CDR3, as DNA: TGTGCCAGCAGTTACAAGGACAGGGGGCAAGAGACCCAGTACTTC.

This sequence joins TRBV9 and TRBJ2-7; tentative D call: TRBD2 (6 bases). Germline CDR1 reads SGDLS; CDR2 reads YYNGEE. The length of the CDR3 is 16 residues. Trimming took 0 bases from V and 6 from J, leaving 19 bases between them. The CDR3 bases are TGTGCCAGCAGCGTAGGGGTGGGGGGATGGAAGGGCGAGCAGTACTTC. Its protein is CASSVGVGGWKGEQYF.